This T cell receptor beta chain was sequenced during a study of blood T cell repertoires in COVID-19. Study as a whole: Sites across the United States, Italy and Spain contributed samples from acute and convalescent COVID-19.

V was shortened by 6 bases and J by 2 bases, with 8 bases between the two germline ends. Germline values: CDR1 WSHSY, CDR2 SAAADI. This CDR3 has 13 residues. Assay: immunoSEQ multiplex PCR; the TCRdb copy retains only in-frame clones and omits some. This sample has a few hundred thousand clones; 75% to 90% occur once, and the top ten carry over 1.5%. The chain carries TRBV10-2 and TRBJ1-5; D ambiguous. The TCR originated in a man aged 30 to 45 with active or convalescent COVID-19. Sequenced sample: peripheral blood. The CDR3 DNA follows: TGCGCCAGCAGCGGGGTTGGCAATCAGCCCCAGCATTTT. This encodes CASSGVGNQPQHF.